This T cell receptor beta chain was documented in a study of neoadjuvant anti-PD-1 for oral cavity cancer. Libraries were prepared by immunoSEQ multiplex PCR; TCRdb keeps only in-frame clonotypes and omits some of them. Among some 22,000 clones listed, roughly 30% were seen once. This clone was seen a few times. Noted time point: after neoadjuvant nivolumab, at surgical resection. The CDR3 loop spans 14 amino acids. Germline V CDR1 and CDR2: SEHNR, FQNEAQ (reference sequence). With 5 bases removed from V and 4 bases from J, the gap between germline ends came to 12 bases. The clonotype comes from a person aged 40 to 85 with oral cavity squamous cell carcinoma. J is TRBJ2-1 and V is TRBV7-9; the D is unclear. Sequenced material: tumor tissue, taken after nivolumab (anti-PD-1) treatment. CDR3 bases: TGTGCCAGCAGCCCCATCGGGCAGTACAATGAGCAGTTCTTC. It translates to CASSPIGQYNEQFF.